Reported below is one T cell receptor (beta chain). The sample belongs to a study of cytomegalovirus exposure and HLA in healthy donors. The PCR used 60 Vbeta and 13 Jbeta primers. The protocol was immunoSEQ multiplex PCR, while the TCRdb copy is restricted to in-frame clones and leaves out a portion. The data show some 180,000 clones, with about 70% seen just once and 1.5% to 2% held by the top ten. The V end was cut by 2 bases, the J end by 0 bases, with 14 bases between. The CDR3 contains 17 residues. Germline V gives CDR1 ENHRY, CDR2 SYGVKD. What was sequenced was PBMCs. The TCR sequence derives from a woman aged 25 to 39 in good health and CMV-seronegative. The chain combines TRBV10-3 with TRBJ2-4; D remains unclear. The CDR3, as DNA: TGTGCCATCAGTGAGAGTGGGCAGACCCTAGCCAAAAACATTCAGTACTTC. This sequence encodes CAISESGQTLAKNIQYF.